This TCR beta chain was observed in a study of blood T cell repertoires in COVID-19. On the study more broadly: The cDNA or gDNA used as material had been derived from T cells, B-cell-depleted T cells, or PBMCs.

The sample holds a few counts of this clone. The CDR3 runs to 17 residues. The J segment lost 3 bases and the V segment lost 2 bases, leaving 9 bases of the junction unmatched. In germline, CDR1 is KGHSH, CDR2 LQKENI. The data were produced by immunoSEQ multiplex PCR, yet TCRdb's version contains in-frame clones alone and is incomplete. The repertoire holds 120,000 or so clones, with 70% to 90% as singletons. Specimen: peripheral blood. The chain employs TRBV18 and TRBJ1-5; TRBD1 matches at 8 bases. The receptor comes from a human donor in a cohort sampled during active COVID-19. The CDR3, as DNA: TGTGCCAGCTCACCAGGCTCCGGGACAGGTAACAATCAGCCCCAGCATTTT. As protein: CASSPGSGTGNNQPQHF.